The text below deals with one T cell receptor (beta chain). The repertoire was sequenced with immunoSEQ multiplex PCR; TCRdb's copy has only in-frame clones and lacks some. Counted here are more than 45,000 clones, 80% to 90% occurring once; the ten biggest clones make up under 3%. The data stem from a study of blood T cell repertoires in COVID-19. The CDR3 spans 16 residues. The V and J ends lost 1 base and 0 bases, in that order; junction bases with no gene match: 6. Germline values: CDR1 SGHNT, CDR2 YYREEE (reference sequence). The sample consisted of peripheral blood. The chain carries TRBV5-4 and TRBJ1-1; 7 nucleotides match TRBD1. The clonotype originates from a woman aged 80 or over with acute or convalescent COVID-19. Here the CDR3 reads CASSLRQGGMNTEAFF. In nucleotides, the CDR3 is TGTGCCAGCAGCTTGCGGCAGGGGGGAATGAACACTGAAGCTTTCTTT. The full variable domain, in which reference TRBV5-4 and TRBJ1-1 provide the parts outside the CDR3, is ETGVTQSPTHLIKTRGQQVTLRCSSQSGHNTVSWYQQALGQGPQFIFQYYREEENGRGNFPPRFSGLQFPNYSSELNVNALELDDSALYLCASSLRQGGMNTEAFFGQGTRLTVV.